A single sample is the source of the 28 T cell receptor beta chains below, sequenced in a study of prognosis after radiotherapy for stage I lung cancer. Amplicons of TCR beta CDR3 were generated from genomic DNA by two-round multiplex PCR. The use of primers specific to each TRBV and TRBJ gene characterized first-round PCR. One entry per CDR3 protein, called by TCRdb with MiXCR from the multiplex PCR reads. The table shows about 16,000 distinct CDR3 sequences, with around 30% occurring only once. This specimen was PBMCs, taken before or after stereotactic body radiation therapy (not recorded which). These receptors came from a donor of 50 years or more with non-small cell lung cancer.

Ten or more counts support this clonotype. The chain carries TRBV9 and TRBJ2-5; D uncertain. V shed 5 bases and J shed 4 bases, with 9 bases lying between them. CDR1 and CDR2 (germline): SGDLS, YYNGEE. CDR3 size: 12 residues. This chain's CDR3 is CASSGGGETQYF. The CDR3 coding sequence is TGTGCCAGCAGTGGCGGCGGAGAGACCCAGTACTTC.

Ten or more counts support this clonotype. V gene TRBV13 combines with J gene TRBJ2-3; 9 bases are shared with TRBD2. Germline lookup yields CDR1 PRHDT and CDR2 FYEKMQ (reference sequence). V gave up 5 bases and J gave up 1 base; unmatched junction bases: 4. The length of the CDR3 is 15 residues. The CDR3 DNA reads TGTGCCAGCAGCCTAGCGGGGAGTGGCACAGATACGCAGTATTTT. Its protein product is CASSLAGSGTDTQYF.

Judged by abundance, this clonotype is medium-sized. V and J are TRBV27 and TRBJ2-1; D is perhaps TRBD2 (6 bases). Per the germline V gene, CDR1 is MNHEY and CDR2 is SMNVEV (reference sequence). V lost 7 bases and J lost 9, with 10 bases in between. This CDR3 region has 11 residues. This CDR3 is CASKRRGEQFF. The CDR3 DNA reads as TGTGCCAGCAAGAGGCGGGGTGAGCAGTTCTTC.

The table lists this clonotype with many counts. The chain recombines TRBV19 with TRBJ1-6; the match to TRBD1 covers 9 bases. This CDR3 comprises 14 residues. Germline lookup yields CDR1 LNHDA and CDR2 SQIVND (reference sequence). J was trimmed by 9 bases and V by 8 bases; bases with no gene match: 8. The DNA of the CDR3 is TGTGCCAGTGGTCAGGACAGGGGTGGTTCACCCCTCCACTTT. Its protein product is CASGQDRGGSPLHF.

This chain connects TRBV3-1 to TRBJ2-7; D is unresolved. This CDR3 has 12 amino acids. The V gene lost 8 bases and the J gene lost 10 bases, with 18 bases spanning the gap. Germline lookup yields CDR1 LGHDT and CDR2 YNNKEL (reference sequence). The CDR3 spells CASQSILPDQYF. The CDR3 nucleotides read TGTGCCAGCCAGTCTATCCTCCCCGATCAGTACTTC.

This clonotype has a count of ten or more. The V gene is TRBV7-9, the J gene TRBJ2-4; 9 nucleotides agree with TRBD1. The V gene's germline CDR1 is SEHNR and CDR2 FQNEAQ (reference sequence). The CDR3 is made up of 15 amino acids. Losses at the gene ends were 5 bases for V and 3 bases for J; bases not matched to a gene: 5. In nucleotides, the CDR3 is TGTGCCAGCAGCCCGACAGGGGGTAGCAAAAACATTCAGTACTTC. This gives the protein CASSPTGGSKNIQYF.

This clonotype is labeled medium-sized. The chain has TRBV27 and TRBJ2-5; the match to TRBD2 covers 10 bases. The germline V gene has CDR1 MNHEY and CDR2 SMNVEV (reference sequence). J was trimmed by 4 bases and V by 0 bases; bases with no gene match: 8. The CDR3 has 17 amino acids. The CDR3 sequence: CASSLSMPSGSRETQYF. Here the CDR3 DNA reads TGTGCCAGCAGTTTATCGATGCCTAGCGGGAGCCGAGAGACCCAGTACTTC.

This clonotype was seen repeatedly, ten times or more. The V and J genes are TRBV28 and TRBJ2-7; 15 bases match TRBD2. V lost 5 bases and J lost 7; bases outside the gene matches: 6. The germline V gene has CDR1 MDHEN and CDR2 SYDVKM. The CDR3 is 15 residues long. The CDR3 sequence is CASSPGLAGGGEQYF. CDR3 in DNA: TGTGCCAGCAGTCCGGGACTAGCGGGAGGTGGGGAGCAGTACTTC.

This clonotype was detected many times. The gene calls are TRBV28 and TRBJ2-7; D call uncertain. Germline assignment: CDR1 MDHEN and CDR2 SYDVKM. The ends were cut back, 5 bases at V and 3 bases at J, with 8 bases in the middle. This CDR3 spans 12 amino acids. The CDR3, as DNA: TGTGCCAGCAGTCCCCCTGGCTACGAGCAGTACTTC. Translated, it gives CASSPPGYEQYF.

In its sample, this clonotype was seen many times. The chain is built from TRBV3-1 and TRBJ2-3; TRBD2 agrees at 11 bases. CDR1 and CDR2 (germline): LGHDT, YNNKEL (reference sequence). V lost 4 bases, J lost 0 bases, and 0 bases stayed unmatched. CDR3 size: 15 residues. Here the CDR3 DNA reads TGTGCCAGCAGCCGGACTAGCGGGAGCACAGATACGCAGTATTTT. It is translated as CASSRTSGSTDTQYF.

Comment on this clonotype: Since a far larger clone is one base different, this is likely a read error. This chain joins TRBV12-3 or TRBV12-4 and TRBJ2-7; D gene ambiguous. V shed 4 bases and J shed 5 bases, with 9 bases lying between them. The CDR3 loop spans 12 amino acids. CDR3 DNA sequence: TGTGCCAGCAGTTCCATAGGAGACGAGCAGTACTTC. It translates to CASSSIGDEQYF.

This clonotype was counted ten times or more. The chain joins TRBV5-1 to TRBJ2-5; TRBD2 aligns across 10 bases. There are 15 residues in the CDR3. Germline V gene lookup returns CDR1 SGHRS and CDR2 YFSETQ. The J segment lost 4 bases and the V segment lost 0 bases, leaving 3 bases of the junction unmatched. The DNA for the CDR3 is TGCGCCAGCAGCTTGGCTAGCGGGAGTCCAGAGACCCAGTACTTC. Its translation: CASSLASGSPETQYF.

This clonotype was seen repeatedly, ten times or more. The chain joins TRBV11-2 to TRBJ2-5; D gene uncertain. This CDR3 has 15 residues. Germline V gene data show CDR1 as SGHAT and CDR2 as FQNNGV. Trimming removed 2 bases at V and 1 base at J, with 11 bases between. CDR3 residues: CASSLSGGPQETQYF. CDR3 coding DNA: TGTGCCAGCAGCTTAAGTGGCGGCCCCCAAGAGACCCAGTACTTC.

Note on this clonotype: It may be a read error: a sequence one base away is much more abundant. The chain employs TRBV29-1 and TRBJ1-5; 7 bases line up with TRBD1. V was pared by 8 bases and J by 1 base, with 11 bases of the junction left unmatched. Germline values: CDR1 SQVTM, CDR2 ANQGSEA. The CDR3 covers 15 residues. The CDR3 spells CSFAEAGGSNQPQHF. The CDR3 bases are TGCAGCTTTGCAGAGGCAGGGGGAAGCAATCAGCCCCAGCATTTT.

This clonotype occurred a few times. In DNA form, the CDR3 reads TGTGCCAGCAGAGAACCGGGTACTAATGAAAAACTGTTTTTT. It codes for CASREPGTNEKLFF. This chain connects TRBV2 to TRBJ1-4; D ambiguous. V dropped 6 bases and J dropped 2 bases, with 10 bases sitting between them. Germline loops: CDR1 SNHLY, CDR2 FYNNEI. The CDR3 length is 14 residues.

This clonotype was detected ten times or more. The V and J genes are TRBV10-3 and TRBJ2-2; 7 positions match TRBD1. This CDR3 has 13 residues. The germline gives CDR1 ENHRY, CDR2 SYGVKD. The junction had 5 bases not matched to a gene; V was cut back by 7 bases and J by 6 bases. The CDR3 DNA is TGTGCCATCACCCTACAGGGGTCCGGGGAGCTGTTTTTT. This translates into CAITLQGSGELFF.

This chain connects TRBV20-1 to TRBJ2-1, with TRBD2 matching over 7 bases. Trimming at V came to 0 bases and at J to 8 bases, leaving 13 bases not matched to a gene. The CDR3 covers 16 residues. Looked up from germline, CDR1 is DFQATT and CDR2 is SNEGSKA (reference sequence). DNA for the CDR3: TGCAGTGCTAGAGATCCAGCCCGGGGGAGGGGTGATGAGCAGTTCTTC. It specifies CSARDPARGRGDEQFF.

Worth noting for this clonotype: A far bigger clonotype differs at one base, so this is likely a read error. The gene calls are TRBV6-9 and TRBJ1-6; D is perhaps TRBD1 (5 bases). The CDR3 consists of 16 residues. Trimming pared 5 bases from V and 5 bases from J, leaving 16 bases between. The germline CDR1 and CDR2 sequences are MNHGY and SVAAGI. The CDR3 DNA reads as TGTGCCAGCAGTCATCAATGGGACCTTGATAATTCACCCCTCCACTTT. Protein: CASSHQWDLDNSPLHF.

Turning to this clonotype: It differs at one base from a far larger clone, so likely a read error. The DNA for the CDR3 is TGTGTCAGCAGTGAATCGACAGCGATGGCGTCTATTGAAGCTTTCTTT. It codes for CVSSESTAMASIEAFF. This rearrangement joins TRBV6-5 to TRBJ1-1; TRBD1 is a possible D gene (5 bases). Germline V gives CDR1 MNHEY, CDR2 SVGAGI. There are 16 residues in the CDR3.

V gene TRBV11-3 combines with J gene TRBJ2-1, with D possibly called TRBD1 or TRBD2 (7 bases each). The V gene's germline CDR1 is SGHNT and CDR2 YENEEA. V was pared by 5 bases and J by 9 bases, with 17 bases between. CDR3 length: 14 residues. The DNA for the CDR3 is TGTGCCAGCAGCCTATGTGACAGGGAGGGTGAGCAGTTCTTC. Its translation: CASSLCDREGEQFF. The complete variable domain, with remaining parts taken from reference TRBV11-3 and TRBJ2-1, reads EAGVVQSPRYKIIEKKQPVAFWCNPISGHNTLYWYLQNLGQGPELLIRYENEEAVDDSQLPKDRFSAERLKGVDSTLKIQPAELGDSAVYLCASSLCDREGEQFFGPGTRLTVL.

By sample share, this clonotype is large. The CDR3 sequence is CSARDREGWGFGRNSPLHF. CDR3 nucleotides: TGCAGTGCTAGAGATCGGGAGGGGTGGGGTTTTGGCCGTAATTCACCCCTCCACTTT. This chain uses TRBV20-1 with TRBJ1-6; D perhaps matches TRBD1 (5 bases). This CDR3 has 19 amino acids. Trimming removed 0 bases at V and 6 bases at J, with 24 bases between. CDR1 and CDR2 (germline): DFQATT, SNEGSKA (reference sequence).

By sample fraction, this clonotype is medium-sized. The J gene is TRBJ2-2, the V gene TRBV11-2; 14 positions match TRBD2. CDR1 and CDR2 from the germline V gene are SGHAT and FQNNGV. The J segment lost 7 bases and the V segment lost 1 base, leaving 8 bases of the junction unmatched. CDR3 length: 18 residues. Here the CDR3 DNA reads TGTGCCAGCAGCTTAGCTATGGGACTAGCGGGAGATGGCGGGGAGCTGTTTTTT. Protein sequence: CASSLAMGLAGDGGELFF. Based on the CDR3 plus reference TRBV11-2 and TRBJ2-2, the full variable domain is EAGVAQSPRYKIIEKRQSVAFWCNPISGHATLYWYQQILGQGPKLLIQFQNNGVVDDSQLPKDRFSAERLKGVDSTLKIQPAKLEDSAVYLCASSLAMGLAGDGGELFFGEGSRLTVL.

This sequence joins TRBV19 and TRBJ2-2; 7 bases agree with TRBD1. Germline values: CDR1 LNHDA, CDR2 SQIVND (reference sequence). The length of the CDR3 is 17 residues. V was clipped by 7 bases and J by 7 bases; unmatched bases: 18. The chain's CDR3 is CASTLSGTALLGGELFF. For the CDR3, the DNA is TGTGCCAGTACTTTGTCCGGGACAGCGTTATTAGGCGGGGAGCTGTTTTTT.

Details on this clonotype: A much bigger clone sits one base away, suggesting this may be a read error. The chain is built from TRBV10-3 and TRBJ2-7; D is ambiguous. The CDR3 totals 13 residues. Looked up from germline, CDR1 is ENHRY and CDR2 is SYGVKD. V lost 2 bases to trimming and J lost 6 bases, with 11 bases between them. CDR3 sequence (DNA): TGTGCCATCAGTGAGACTTTTAGTGGCGAGCAGTACTTC. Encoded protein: CAISETFSGEQYF.

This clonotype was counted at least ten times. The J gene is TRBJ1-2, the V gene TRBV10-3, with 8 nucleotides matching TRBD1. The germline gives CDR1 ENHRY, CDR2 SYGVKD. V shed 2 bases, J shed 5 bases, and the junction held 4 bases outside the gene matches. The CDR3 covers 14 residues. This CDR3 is CAISEPGTGYGYTF. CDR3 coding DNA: TGTGCCATCAGTGAGCCCGGGACAGGTTATGGCTACACCTTC.

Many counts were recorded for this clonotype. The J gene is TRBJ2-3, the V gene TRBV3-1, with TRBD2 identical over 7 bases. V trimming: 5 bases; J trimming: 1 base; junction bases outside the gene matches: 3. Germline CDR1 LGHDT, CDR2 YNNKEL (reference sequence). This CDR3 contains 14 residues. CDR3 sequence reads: CASSGGGGTDTQYF. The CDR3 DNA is TGTGCCAGCAGCGGGGGGGGAGGCACAGATACGCAGTATTTT.

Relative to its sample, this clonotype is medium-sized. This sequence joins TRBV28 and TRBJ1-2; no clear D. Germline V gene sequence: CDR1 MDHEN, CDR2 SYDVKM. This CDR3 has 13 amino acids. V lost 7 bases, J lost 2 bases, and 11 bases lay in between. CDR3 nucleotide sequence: TGTGCCAGCAAGCCGATAGGAAACTATGGCTACACCTTC. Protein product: CASKPIGNYGYTF.

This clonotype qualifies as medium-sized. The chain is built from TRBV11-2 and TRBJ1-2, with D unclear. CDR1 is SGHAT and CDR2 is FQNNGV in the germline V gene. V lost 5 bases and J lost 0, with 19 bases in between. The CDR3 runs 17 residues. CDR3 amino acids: CASSPSLLEAANYGYTF. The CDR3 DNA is TGTGCCAGCAGCCCCTCCCTTTTAGAGGCCGCTAACTATGGCTACACCTTC.